Included here is one TCR beta chain sequence, with context. These data belong to a study of control samples from healthy donors and cancer patients. TCRdb's table, derived via immunoSEQ multiplex PCR, lists solely in-frame clones and lacks some. The data contain more than 95,000 clones, more than 85% of them seen just once; the ten biggest clones take up 6.5% to 9.5%. This CDR3 region has 15 residues. With 1 base removed from V and 3 bases from J, the gap between germline ends came to 10 bases. Germline V gene lookup returns CDR1 LGHNA and CDR2 YNFKEQ. Sequenced sample: blood. This chain joins TRBV4-2 and TRBJ1-5; D gene unclear. The TCR comes from a young man in good health. The CDR3 DNA sequence: TGTGCCAGCAGCCAAGCTCCTGGTTACAATCAGCCCCAGCATTTT. Protein product: CASSQAPGYNQPQHF.